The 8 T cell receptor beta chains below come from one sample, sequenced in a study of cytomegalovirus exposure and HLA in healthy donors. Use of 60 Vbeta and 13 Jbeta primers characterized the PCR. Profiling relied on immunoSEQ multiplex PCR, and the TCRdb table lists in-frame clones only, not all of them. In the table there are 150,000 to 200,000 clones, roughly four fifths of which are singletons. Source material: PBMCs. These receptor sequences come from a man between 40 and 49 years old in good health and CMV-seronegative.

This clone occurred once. The CDR3, as DNA: TGTGCCAGCAGTTTAGGAGGGGCTGGGGCCAACGTCCTGACTTTC. Translated, it gives CASSLGGAGANVLTF. The V and J genes are TRBV28 and TRBJ2-6; weak D call: TRBD2 (6 bases). The germline CDR1 and CDR2 sequences are MDHEN and SYDVKM. The CDR3 is made up of 15 amino acids. V lost 2 bases to trimming and J lost 2 bases, with 7 bases between them.

CDR3 in DNA: TGCGCCAGCAGCCATTCAACGGGGACAGCTAACTATGGCTACACCTTC. It translates to CASSHSTGTANYGYTF. The chain links TRBV4-1 to TRBJ1-2; TRBD1 agrees at 7 bases. CDR1 and CDR2 (germline): MGHRA, YSYEKL. The CDR3 sequence is 16 residues long. With 3 bases clipped from V and 0 bases from J, the junction kept 7 bases outside the gene matches.

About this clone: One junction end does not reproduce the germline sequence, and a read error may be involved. CDR3 nucleotides: TGTTCCAGCAGCTCTGAGGGGGGGGCAAAATATGGCTACACCTTC. Amino acids: CSSSSEGGAKYGYTF. J is TRBJ1-2 and V is TRBV7-9; perhaps TRBD1 as D (6 bases). Germline V gene sequence: CDR1 SEHNR, CDR2 FQNEAQ (reference sequence). The CDR3 is made up of 15 amino acids.

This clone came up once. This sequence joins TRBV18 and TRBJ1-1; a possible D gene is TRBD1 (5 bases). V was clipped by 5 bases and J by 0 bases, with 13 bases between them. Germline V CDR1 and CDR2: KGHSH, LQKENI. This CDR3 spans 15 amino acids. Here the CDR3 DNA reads TGTGCCAGCTCATTGGGGCTACCCTTGAACACTGAAGCTTTCTTT. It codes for CASSLGLPLNTEAFF.

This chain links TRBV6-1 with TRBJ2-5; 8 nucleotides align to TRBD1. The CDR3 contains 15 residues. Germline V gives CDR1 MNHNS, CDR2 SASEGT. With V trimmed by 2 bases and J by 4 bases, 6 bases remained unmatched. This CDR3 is CASSESGRGRETQYF. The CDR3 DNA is TGTGCCAGCAGTGAATCGGGCAGGGGGCGAGAGACCCAGTACTTC.

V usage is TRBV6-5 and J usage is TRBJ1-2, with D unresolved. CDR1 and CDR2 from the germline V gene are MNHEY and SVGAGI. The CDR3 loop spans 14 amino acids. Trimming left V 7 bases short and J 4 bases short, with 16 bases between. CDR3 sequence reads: CASTALGGGYGYTF. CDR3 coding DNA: TGTGCCAGCACAGCTTTAGGAGGAGGCTATGGCTACACCTTC.

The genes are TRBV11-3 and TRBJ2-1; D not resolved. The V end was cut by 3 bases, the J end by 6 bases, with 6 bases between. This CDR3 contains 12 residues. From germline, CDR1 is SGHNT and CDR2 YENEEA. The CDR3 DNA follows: TGTGCCAGCAGCTTGGAGAGCAATGAGCAGTTCTTC. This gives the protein CASSLESNEQFF.

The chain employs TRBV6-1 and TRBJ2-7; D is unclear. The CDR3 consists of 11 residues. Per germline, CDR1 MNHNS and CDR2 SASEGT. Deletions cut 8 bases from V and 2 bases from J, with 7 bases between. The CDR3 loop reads CASARAYEQYF. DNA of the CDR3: TGTGCCAGCGCTCGGGCCTACGAGCAGTACTTC.